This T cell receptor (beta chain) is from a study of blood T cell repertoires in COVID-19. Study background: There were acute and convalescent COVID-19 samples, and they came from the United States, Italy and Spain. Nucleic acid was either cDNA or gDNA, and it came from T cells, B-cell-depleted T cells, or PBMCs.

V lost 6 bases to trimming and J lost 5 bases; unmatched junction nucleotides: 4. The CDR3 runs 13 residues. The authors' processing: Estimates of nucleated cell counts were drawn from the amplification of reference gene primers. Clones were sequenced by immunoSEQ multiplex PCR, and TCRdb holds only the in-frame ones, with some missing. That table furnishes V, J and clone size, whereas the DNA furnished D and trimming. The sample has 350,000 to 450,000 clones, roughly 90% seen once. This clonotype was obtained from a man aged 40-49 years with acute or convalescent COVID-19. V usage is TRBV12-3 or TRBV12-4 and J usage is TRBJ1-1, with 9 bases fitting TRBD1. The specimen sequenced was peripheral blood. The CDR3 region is CASRQGARTEAFF. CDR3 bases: TGTGCCAGCAGACAGGGGGCGCGGACTGAAGCTTTCTTT.